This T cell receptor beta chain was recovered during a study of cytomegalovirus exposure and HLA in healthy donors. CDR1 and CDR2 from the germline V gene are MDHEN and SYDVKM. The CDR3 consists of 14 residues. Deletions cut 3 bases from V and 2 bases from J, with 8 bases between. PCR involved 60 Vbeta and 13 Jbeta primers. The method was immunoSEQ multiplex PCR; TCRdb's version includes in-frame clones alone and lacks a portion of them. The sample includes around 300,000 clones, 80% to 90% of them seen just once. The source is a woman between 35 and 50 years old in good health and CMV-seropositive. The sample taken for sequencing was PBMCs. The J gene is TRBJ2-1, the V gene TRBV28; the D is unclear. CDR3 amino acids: CASSLSFAYNEQFF. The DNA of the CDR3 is TGTGCCAGCAGTTTGTCGTTTGCCTACAATGAGCAGTTCTTC. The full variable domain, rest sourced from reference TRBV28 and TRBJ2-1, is DVKVTQSSRYLVKRTGEKVFLECVQDMDHENMFWYRQDPGLGLRLIYFSYDVKMKEKGDIPEGYSVSREKKERFSLILESASTNQTSMYLCASSLSFAYNEQFFGPGTRLTVL.